Following are 25 T cell receptor beta chains from one sample sequenced in a study of CD8+ T cells in alopecia areata. Extraction and reverse transcription of RNA yielded cDNA as the sequencing template. The assay was immunoSEQ multiplex PCR, and TCRdb's table has in-frame clones only and misses some. Here the sample spans about 140,000 clones, around 54% being singletons. Specimen: CD4+ T cells sorted from blood. The receptors stem from a human donor in good health.

V and J are TRBV18 and TRBJ2-7; the match to TRBD2 covers 10 bases. The germline V gene has CDR1 KGHSH and CDR2 LQKENI. This CDR3 region has 17 residues. After removal of 3 bases from V and 7 bases from J, the junction contained 15 bases not matched to a gene. The CDR3 protein is CASSPGAGAGGPREQYF. The CDR3 nucleotides are TGTGCCAGCTCACCCGGGGCCGGAGCGGGAGGGCCAAGGGAGCAGTACTTC.

This clone appeared a few times. The chain couples TRBV25-1 to TRBJ1-1; 7 bases are shared with TRBD1. Germline V gene sequence: CDR1 MGHDK, CDR2 SYGVNS. The CDR3 runs to 15 residues. Unmatched junction bases numbered 7, after V lost 5 bases and J lost 1 base. CDR3 coding DNA: TGTGCCAGCAGTCCCACGACAGGGCCGAACACTGAAGCTTTCTTT. This encodes CASSPTTGPNTEAFF.

The genes are TRBV7-3 and TRBJ2-1; weak D call: TRBD2 (6 bases). Trimming pared 5 bases from V and 0 bases from J, leaving 14 bases between. The CDR3 has 16 residues. CDR1 is SGHTA, CDR2 FQGTGA, per germline. The CDR3 sequence is CASSRRASNSYNEQFF. The CDR3 DNA reads as TGTGCCAGCAGCCGGAGGGCGTCGAACTCCTACAATGAGCAGTTCTTC.

V is TRBV4-2 and J is TRBJ2-3; D uncertain. With 4 bases removed from V and 1 base from J, the gap between germline ends came to 9 bases. The CDR3 sequence is 14 residues long. Germline V gene data show CDR1 as LGHNA and CDR2 as YNFKEQ. The CDR3 region is CASSPFGGTDTQYF. Here the CDR3 DNA reads TGTGCCAGCAGCCCGTTCGGCGGCACAGATACGCAGTATTTT.

The genes are TRBV2 and TRBJ1-2, with D tentatively TRBD1 (5 bases). Between the trimmed V and J ends, which lost 7 bases and 7 bases, there was a span of 13 bases. The CDR3 loop spans 12 amino acids. The V gene's germline CDR1 is SNHLY and CDR2 FYNNEI. The CDR3 sequence is CASTPGSGGYTF. DNA for the CDR3: TGTGCCAGCACACCAGGGAGTGGTGGCTACACCTTC.

The rearrangement uses TRBV11-1 and TRBJ2-7; 7 nucleotides line up with TRBD2. The CDR3 spans 15 residues. The V segment lost 3 bases and the J segment 6 bases; nucleotides outside the gene matches: 11. Per germline, CDR1 SGHAT and CDR2 FQDESV (reference sequence). CDR3 DNA: TGTGCCAGCAGCTTCGACGGGATCCCGGGAGGCGAGCAGTACTTC. Its translation: CASSFDGIPGGEQYF. The full variable domain, completed using reference TRBV11-1 and TRBJ2-7, is EAEVAQSPRYKITEKSQAVAFWCDPISGHATLYWYRQILGQGPELLVQFQDESVVDDSQLPKDRFSAERLKGVDSTLKIQPAELGDSAMYLCASSFDGIPGGEQYFGPGTRLTVT.

V is TRBV5-1 and J is TRBJ2-7; D is unclear. Germline CDR1 is SGHRS and CDR2 is YFSETQ. The CDR3 runs to 9 residues. Between the trimmed V and J ends, which lost 3 bases and 9 bases, there was a span of 4 bases. Written as DNA, the CDR3 is TGCGCCAGCAGCTCCGGGCAGTACTTC. This encodes CASSSGQYF.

V is TRBV29-1 and J is TRBJ2-5, with unresolved D. This CDR3 is 13 amino acids long. V gave up 5 bases and J gave up 1 base, with 11 bases separating them. CDR1 is SQVTM and CDR2 is ANQGSEA in the germline V gene. CDR3 loop: CSVRSRLQETQYF. The DNA of the CDR3 is TGCAGCGTTCGGTCCAGACTCCAAGAGACCCAGTACTTC. The full variable domain, rest sourced from reference TRBV29-1 and TRBJ2-5, is SAVISQKPSRDICQRGTSLTIQCQVDSQVTMMFWYRQQPGQSLTLIATANQGSEATYESGFVIDKFPISRPNLTFSTLTVSNMSPEDSSIYLCSVRSRLQETQYFGPGTRLLVL.

This clone was counted between two and nine times. The V gene is TRBV11-2, the J gene TRBJ2-5; D is ambiguous. This CDR3 has 14 amino acids. V was cut by 2 bases and J by 5 bases, with 12 bases left in between. The V gene's germline CDR1 is SGHAT and CDR2 FQNNGV. For the CDR3, the DNA is TGTGCCAGCAGCTTACGGACGGCGGTCGAGACCCAGTACTTC. It encodes CASSLRTAVETQYF.

This clone was detected once. CDR3: CASSSGLRRQYF. In DNA form, the CDR3 reads TGTGCCAGCAGCTCCGGACTGAGACGGCAGTACTTC. The V gene is TRBV5-6, the J gene TRBJ2-7; D is possibly TRBD2 (5 bases). This CDR3 has 12 residues. V was trimmed by 3 bases and J by 9 bases, leaving 13 bases between them. Per the germline V gene, CDR1 is SGHDT and CDR2 is YYEEEE.

CDR3 coding DNA: TGCAGCGTGCGGGTCGCGAACACTGAAGCTTTCTTT. Encoded protein: CSVRVANTEAFF. This sequence joins TRBV29-1 and TRBJ1-1; unclear D gene. The CDR3 is made up of 12 amino acids. Trimming shortened V by 6 bases and J by 1 base, and 9 bases separated the two germline ends. Germline loops: CDR1 SQVTM, CDR2 ANQGSEA.

This chain connects TRBV25-1 to TRBJ2-5; 8 bases line up with TRBD1. V shed 5 bases and J 4 bases; nucleotides not matched to a gene: 9. Germline assignment: CDR1 MGHDK and CDR2 SYGVNS. The CDR3 runs to 15 residues. In DNA form, the CDR3 reads TGTGCCAGCAGTCTTCGGACAGGGCGGCTAGAGACCCAGTACTTC. Protein: CASSLRTGRLETQYF.

This chain links TRBV29-1 with TRBJ2-7; 9 positions agree with TRBD1. The length of the CDR3 is 14 residues. Trimming cost V 6 bases and J 1 base; bases outside gene matches: 7. Looked up from germline, CDR1 is SQVTM and CDR2 is ANQGSEA. The CDR3 DNA follows: TGCAGCGTACAGCCGGGACAGGGATCCTACGAGCAGTACTTC. Translation: CSVQPGQGSYEQYF.

The rearrangement uses TRBV27 and TRBJ1-4; 8 nucleotides match TRBD1. CDR3 length: 16 residues. V gave up 7 bases and J gave up 0 bases; unmatched junction bases: 7. Germline V gene lookup returns CDR1 MNHEY and CDR2 SMNVEV (reference sequence). The CDR3 DNA reads as TGTGCCAGCAAAAAGGGGGACAGGTCAACTAATGAAAAACTGTTTTTT. Translation gives CASKKGDRSTNEKLFF.

This clone was seen a handful of times. The V call is TRBV29-1, the J call TRBJ2-3; D is perhaps TRBD1 or TRBD2 (6 bases each). Germline V gives CDR1 SQVTM, CDR2 ANQGSEA. CDR3 length: 15 amino acids. V lost 3 bases, J lost 2 bases, and 15 bases lay in between. DNA for the CDR3: TGCAGCGTTGAGGATTACGGGGGCCACACAGATACGCAGTATTTT. It yields the protein CSVEDYGGHTDTQYF.

This clone has only a few counts. The V call is TRBV30, the J call TRBJ2-7; perhaps TRBD2 as D (5 bases). The CDR3 is 13 amino acids. Germline CDR1 and CDR2: GTSNPN and SVGIG (reference sequence). Trimming pared 5 bases from V and 0 bases from J, leaving 11 bases between. CDR3 in DNA: TGTGCCTGGGCCCGGAGGAGCTCCTACGAGCAGTACTTC. It encodes CAWARRSSYEQYF.

V is TRBV29-1 and J is TRBJ1-3; D uncertain. Looked up from germline, CDR1 is SQVTM and CDR2 is ANQGSEA. The V and J ends lost 3 bases and 0 bases respectively, with 9 bases between them. The CDR3 sequence is 14 residues long. This chain's CDR3 is CSVDASSSGNTIYF. The CDR3 coding sequence is TGCAGCGTTGATGCGTCCTCCTCTGGAAACACCATATATTTT.

V usage is TRBV7-9 and J usage is TRBJ2-5; 10 bases line up with TRBD2. The CDR3 contains 14 residues. Germline V gene sequence: CDR1 SEHNR, CDR2 FQNEAQ (reference sequence). J was trimmed by 4 bases and V by 6 bases; bases with no gene match: 5. CDR3 residues: CASRPTSGPETQYF. The CDR3 coding sequence is TGTGCCAGCAGACCGACTAGCGGGCCAGAGACCCAGTACTTC.

The CDR3 coding sequence is TGCGCCAGCAGCCCGGAACAGGTTCTCGGGAACACTGAAGCTTTCTTT. Encoded protein: CASSPEQVLGNTEAFF. The chain links TRBV5-1 to TRBJ1-1, with a possible D match to TRBD1 (5 bases). V lost 4 bases to trimming and J lost 1 base, with 17 bases between them. In germline, CDR1 is SGHRS, CDR2 YFSETQ. The CDR3 is made up of 16 amino acids.

The V call is TRBV2, the J call TRBJ1-4, with TRBD1 as a possible D gene (5 bases). With 8 bases removed from V and 8 bases from J, the gap between germline ends came to 12 bases. This CDR3 contains 12 residues. Germline loops: CDR1 SNHLY, CDR2 FYNNEI. The CDR3 DNA is TGTGCCAGCTCCCCGAGGGGCGAAAAACTGTTTTTT. Protein product: CASSPRGEKLFF.

This clone was seen a single time. V gene TRBV27 combines with J gene TRBJ1-1; TRBD1 matches 7 bases. In germline, CDR1 is MNHEY, CDR2 SMNVEV (reference sequence). V lost 2 bases, J lost 10 bases, and 1 base stayed unmatched. The CDR3 is 11 amino acids. CDR3 sequence: CASSLRDRAFF. CDR3 DNA: TGTGCCAGCAGTTTAAGGGACAGAGCTTTCTTT.

V usage is TRBV29-1 and J usage is TRBJ1-1; D may be TRBD1 (5 bases). The germline CDR1 and CDR2 sequences are SQVTM and ANQGSEA. Trimming took off 5 bases at V and 1 base at J, with 11 bases between the two ends. This CDR3 region has 13 residues. CDR3 residues: CSVYPQGNTEAFF. CDR3 coding DNA: TGCAGCGTTTACCCCCAGGGGAACACTGAAGCTTTCTTT.

V gene TRBV10-3 combines with J gene TRBJ2-3; 10 bases are a match to TRBD2. This CDR3 is 13 amino acids long. V shed 10 bases, J shed 4 bases, and the junction held 5 bases outside the gene matches. Germline CDR1 and CDR2: ENHRY and SYGVKD. Written as DNA, the CDR3 is TGTGCCACCCTAGCGGGAGTTGCAGATACGCAGTATTTT. Its translation: CATLAGVADTQYF.

The CDR3 loop reads CAWTFWGTGVRYGYTF. CDR3 DNA: TGTGCCTGGACCTTCTGGGGGACAGGCGTTCGCTATGGCTACACCTTC. This sequence joins TRBV30 and TRBJ1-2, with 8 bases that match TRBD1. V shed 4 bases, J shed 4 bases, and the junction held 14 bases outside the gene matches. The CDR3 has 16 residues. CDR1 is GTSNPN and CDR2 is SVGIG in the germline V gene (reference sequence).

The rearrangement links TRBV30 to TRBJ1-1, with 7 bases that match TRBD1. Germline V gene sequence: CDR1 GTSNPN, CDR2 SVGIG (reference sequence). Trimming at V came to 1 base and at J to 4 bases, leaving 3 bases not matched to a gene. The CDR3 totals 13 residues. In DNA form, the CDR3 reads TGTGCCTGGAGTGGACAGGGCGGCACTGAAGCTTTCTTT. Its translation is CAWSGQGGTEAFF.